The 20 T cell receptor beta chains below were found in one sample sequenced in a study of blood T cell repertoires in COVID-19. Assay: immunoSEQ multiplex PCR; the TCRdb copy retains only in-frame clones and omits some. Here the sample spans some 150,000 clones, 70% to 90% being singletons. The sample comprised peripheral blood. The source is a man aged 65-85 years with acute or convalescent COVID-19.

This chain joins TRBV2 and TRBJ2-3; the match to TRBD1 covers 10 bases. The V gene's germline CDR1 is SNHLY and CDR2 FYNNEI. This CDR3 region has 14 residues. Trimming cost V 6 bases and J 5 bases; bases outside gene matches: 5. CDR3 DNA: TGTGCCAGCAGGCCGGGACAGGGGATAGATACGCAGTATTTT. It translates to CASRPGQGIDTQYF.

This chain links TRBV10-3 with TRBJ2-1; TRBD2 aligns across 9 bases. Looked up from germline, CDR1 is ENHRY and CDR2 is SYGVKD. CDR3 size: 16 residues. V lost 6 bases to trimming and J lost 5 bases; unmatched junction nucleotides: 11. The CDR3 reads CAIRGEAGGFHNEQFF. CDR3 in DNA: TGTGCCATCAGGGGGGAGGCGGGAGGGTTTCACAATGAGCAGTTCTTC.

The gene calls are TRBV9 and TRBJ2-3; 9 nucleotides align to TRBD2. Germline assignment: CDR1 SGDLS and CDR2 YYNGEE. This CDR3 contains 16 residues. With V trimmed by 0 bases and J by 2 bases, 4 bases remained unmatched. The CDR3 spells CASSVGPGLATDTQYF. The CDR3 DNA follows: TGTGCCAGCAGCGTAGGGCCGGGACTAGCCACAGATACGCAGTATTTT.

This clone occurred once. The rearrangement joins TRBV7-3 to TRBJ2-5; the D is unclear. CDR3 size: 14 residues. The germline CDR1 and CDR2 sequences are SGHTA and FQGTGA. Between the trimmed V and J ends, which lost 1 base and 0 bases, there was a span of 6 bases. The CDR3 sequence is CASSLNGYQETQYF. The CDR3 DNA reads as TGTGCCAGCAGCTTAAACGGGTACCAAGAGACCCAGTACTTC. Complete variable domain (other parts from reference TRBV7-3 and TRBJ2-5): GAGVSQTPSNKVTEKGKYVELRCDPISGHTALYWYRQSLGQGPEFLIYFQGTGAADDSGLPNDRFFAVRPEGSVSTLKIQRTERGDSAVYLCASSLNGYQETQYFGPGTRLLVL.

This clone was seen a handful of times. V is TRBV7-9 and J is TRBJ1-1; D call uncertain. Germline lookup yields CDR1 SEHNR and CDR2 FQNEAQ (reference sequence). This CDR3 has 14 residues. V was trimmed by 0 bases and J by 1 base, leaving 6 bases between them. CDR3 region: CASSLAATNTEAFF. The DNA of the CDR3 is TGTGCCAGCAGCTTAGCAGCGACGAACACTGAAGCTTTCTTT.

V usage is TRBV29-1 and J usage is TRBJ1-5, with D maybe TRBD1 (5 bases). The CDR3 consists of 12 residues. Germline V gene sequence: CDR1 SQVTM, CDR2 ANQGSEA. Trimming removed 4 bases at V and 7 bases at J, with 11 bases between. CDR3: CSVAGYGQPQHF. The CDR3 nucleotides read TGCAGCGTTGCAGGGTATGGACAGCCCCAGCATTTT. The complete variable domain, with remaining parts taken from reference TRBV29-1 and TRBJ1-5, reads SAVISQKPSRDICQRGTSLTIQCQVDSQVTMMFWYRQQPGQSLTLIATANQGSEATYESGFVIDKFPISRPNLTFSTLTVSNMSPEDSSIYLCSVAGYGQPQHFGDGTRLSIL.

The rearrangement uses TRBV7-2 and TRBJ1-2, with 7 bases aligning to TRBD1. V lost 5 bases and J lost 5; bases outside the gene matches: 8. This CDR3 spans 14 amino acids. Germline V lookup: CDR1 SGHTA, CDR2 FQGNSA. Here the CDR3 reads CASSTRRTGYGYTF. CDR3 bases: TGTGCCAGCAGCACCCGCCGGACAGGATATGGCTACACCTTC. The full variable domain, in which reference TRBV7-2 and TRBJ1-2 provide the parts outside the CDR3, is GAGVSQSPSNKVTEKGKDVELRCDPISGHTALYWYRQSLGQGLEFLIYFQGNSAPDKSGLPSDRFSAERTGGSVSTLTIQRTQQEDSAVYLCASSTRRTGYGYTFGSGTRLTVV.

The rearrangement links TRBV25-1 to TRBJ2-5, with 7 bases that match TRBD1. Germline CDR1 is MGHDK and CDR2 is SYGVNS. The CDR3 runs to 15 residues. Losses at the gene ends were 1 base for V and 0 bases for J; bases not matched to a gene: 2. This CDR3 reads CASSESDRYQETQYF. The DNA of the CDR3 is TGTGCCAGCAGTGAATCGGACAGGTACCAAGAGACCCAGTACTTC.

The chain employs TRBV30 and TRBJ1-1; 10 nucleotides line up with TRBD1. V lost 4 bases to trimming and J lost 3 bases; unmatched junction nucleotides: 5. This CDR3 is built from 14 residues. Germline CDR1 is GTSNPN and CDR2 is SVGIG (reference sequence). In DNA form, the CDR3 reads TGTGCCTGGACCCGACAGGGGGCCGACACTGAAGCTTTCTTT. This gives the protein CAWTRQGADTEAFF.

This chain uses TRBV2 with TRBJ2-2, with D perhaps matching TRBD2 (5 bases). Trimming left V 1 base short and J 4 bases short, with 13 bases between. The CDR3 totals 16 residues. Looked up from germline, CDR1 is SNHLY and CDR2 is FYNNEI. The CDR3 DNA sequence: TGTGCCAGCAGTGAAGTAGCGACTACTTCCACCGGGGAGCTGTTTTTT. It yields the protein CASSEVATTSTGELFF.

The chain joins TRBV27 to TRBJ2-3, with no clear D. This CDR3 is 13 amino acids long. V dropped 2 bases and J dropped 3 bases, with 6 bases sitting between them. Germline V gives CDR1 MNHEY, CDR2 SMNVEV (reference sequence). The CDR3 here is CASSLAYTDTQYF. The CDR3 DNA reads TGTGCCAGCAGTTTAGCGTATACAGATACGCAGTATTTT.

V gene TRBV27 combines with J gene TRBJ2-7; D possibly corresponds to TRBD1 (5 bases). CDR3 length: 15 residues. Trimming removed 2 bases at V and 3 bases at J, with 14 bases between. Germline CDR1 MNHEY, CDR2 SMNVEV (reference sequence). The CDR3 protein is CASSLQGRSHYEQYF. The CDR3 region has the DNA TGTGCCAGCAGTTTACAGGGTCGGTCGCACTACGAGCAGTACTTC.

The V gene is TRBV28, the J gene TRBJ2-4; D possibly corresponds to TRBD2 (5 bases). Trimming took off 8 bases at V and 0 bases at J, with 11 bases between the two ends. The germline CDR1 and CDR2 sequences are MDHEN and SYDVKM. This CDR3 comprises 14 residues. The CDR3 DNA reads as TGTGCCAGCCGGGATTCCCAAGCCAAAAACATTCAGTACTTC. Amino acid sequence: CASRDSQAKNIQYF.

Concerning this clone: The same CDR3 arises from other DNA sequences in this sample as well. V gene TRBV3-1 (or the pseudogene TRBV3-2) combines with J gene TRBJ1-1; D not certain. V lost 4 bases, J lost 1 base, and 4 bases lay in between. The CDR3 spans 12 residues. Germline V CDR1 and CDR2: LGHDT, YNNKEL (reference sequence). The CDR3 DNA reads as TGTGCCAGCAGCCCCGGGAACACTGAAGCTTTCTTT. Amino acid sequence: CASSPGNTEAFF.

The chain carries TRBV3-1 (or the pseudogene TRBV3-2) and TRBJ1-3; 7 bases line up with TRBD1. This CDR3 spans 13 amino acids. The trim removed 4 bases at V and 4 bases at J, leaving 1 base unmatched. The germline V gene has CDR1 LGHDT and CDR2 YNNKEL (reference sequence). This chain's CDR3 is CASSRGGGNTIYF. The CDR3 region has the DNA TGTGCCAGCAGCCGAGGGGGCGGAAACACCATATATTTT.

This chain links TRBV5-1 with TRBJ2-5, with D possibly matching TRBD1 (6 bases). V was cut by 2 bases and J by 5 bases, with 13 bases left in between. This CDR3 has 14 residues. The germline gives CDR1 SGHRS, CDR2 YFSETQ. DNA of the CDR3: TGCGCCAGCAGCTTAAGGCAGGGGCATGAGACCCAGTACTTC. Amino acids: CASSLRQGHETQYF.

The chain uses TRBV7-2 and TRBJ1-2; weak D call: TRBD1 (5 bases). CDR3 size: 16 residues. Germline V gene data show CDR1 as SGHTA and CDR2 as FQGNSA. Trimming took off 3 bases at V and 8 bases at J, with 22 bases between the two ends. DNA of the CDR3: TGTGCCAGCAGCTTGCAGGGTACCCCAGTGGTCCAGGGCTACACCTTC. Encoded protein: CASSLQGTPVVQGYTF. The whole variable domain, remainder taken from reference TRBV7-2 and TRBJ1-2, is GAGVSQSPSNKVTEKGKDVELRCDPISGHTALYWYRQSLGQGLEFLIYFQGNSAPDKSGLPSDRFSAERTGGSVSTLTIQRTQQEDSAVYLCASSLQGTPVVQGYTFGSGTRLTVV.

The chain is built from TRBV28 and TRBJ1-2; no clear D gene. The CDR3 is 13 residues long. V dropped 11 bases and J dropped 3 bases, with 16 bases sitting between them. CDR1 and CDR2 from the germline V gene are MDHEN and SYDVKM. CDR3 sequence: CASQVGQHYGYTF. CDR3 in DNA: TGTGCCTCCCAGGTGGGCCAGCACTATGGCTACACCTTC.

The gene calls are TRBV5-1 and TRBJ1-2, with D perhaps matching TRBD1 (6 bases). This CDR3 comprises 14 residues. V was pared by 4 bases and J by 2 bases, with 12 bases between. Germline V gene data show CDR1 as SGHRS and CDR2 as YFSETQ. CDR3 in DNA: TGCGCCAGCAGCCCCTCAGGGACAAACTATGGCTACACCTTC. It specifies CASSPSGTNYGYTF. Full variable domain (rest looked up from reference TRBV5-1 and TRBJ1-2): KAGVTQTPRYLIKTRGQQVTLSCSPISGHRSVSWYQQTPGQGLQFLFEYFSETQRNKGNFPGRFSGRQFSNSRSEMNVSTLELGDSALYLCASSPSGTNYGYTFGSGTRLTVV.

The chain carries TRBV2 and TRBJ1-5, with D uncertain. The CDR3 loop spans 13 amino acids. V was trimmed by 8 bases and J by 0 bases, leaving 8 bases between them. The germline V gene has CDR1 SNHLY and CDR2 FYNNEI. CDR3 coding DNA: TGTGCCAGCCAGCGTGATAGCAATCAGCCCCAGCATTTT. Translation: CASQRDSNQPQHF.